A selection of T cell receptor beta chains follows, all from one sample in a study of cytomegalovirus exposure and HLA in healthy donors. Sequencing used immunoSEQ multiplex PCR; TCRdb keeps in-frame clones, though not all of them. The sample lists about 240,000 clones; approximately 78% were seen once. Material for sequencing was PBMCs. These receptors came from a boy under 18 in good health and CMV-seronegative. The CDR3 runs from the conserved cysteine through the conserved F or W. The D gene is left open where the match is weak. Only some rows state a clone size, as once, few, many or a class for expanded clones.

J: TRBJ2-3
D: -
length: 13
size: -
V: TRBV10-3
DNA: TGTGCCAGTTATAACACAAACACAGATACGCAGTATTTT
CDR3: CASYNTNTDTQYF

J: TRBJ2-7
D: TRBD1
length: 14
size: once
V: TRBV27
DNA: TGTGCCAGCAGTTTATGGGACAGGGGTTCCGAGCAGTACTTC
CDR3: CASSLWDRGSEQYF

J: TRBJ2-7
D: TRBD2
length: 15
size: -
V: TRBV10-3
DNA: TGTGCCATCAGTGAGTCTCGGGGGGTGAGGGACGAGCAGTACTTC
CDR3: CAISESRGVRDEQYF

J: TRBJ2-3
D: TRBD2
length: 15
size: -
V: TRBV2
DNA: TGTGCCAGCAGTGAGCTAGCGGGGGTCCCATATACGCAGTATTTT
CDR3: CASSELAGVPYTQYF

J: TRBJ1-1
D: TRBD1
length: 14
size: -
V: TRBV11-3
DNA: TGTGCCAGCAGCCCCACAGGGGAGAACACTGAAGCTTTCTTT
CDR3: CASSPTGENTEAFF

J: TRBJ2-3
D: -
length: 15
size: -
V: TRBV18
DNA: TGTGCCAGCTCACCAGAGAGTCGTGGCACAGATACGCAGTATTTT
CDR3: CASSPESRGTDTQYF

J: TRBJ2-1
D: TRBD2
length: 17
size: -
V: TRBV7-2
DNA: TGTGCCAGCAGCTTGACGGGACTAGCGGGGCCCTACAATGAGCAGTTCTTC
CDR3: CASSLTGLAGPYNEQFF

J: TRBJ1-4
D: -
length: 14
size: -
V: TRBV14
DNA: TGTGCCAGCAGCCAAGAATTAACCGGTGAAAAACTGTTTTTT
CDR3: CASSQELTGEKLFF

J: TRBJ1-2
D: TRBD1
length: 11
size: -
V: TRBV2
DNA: TGTGCCAGCAACGGACAGGGACTCTACACCTTC
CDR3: CASNGQGLYTF

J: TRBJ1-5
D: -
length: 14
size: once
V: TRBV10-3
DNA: TGTGCCATCAGTGACGGGACAAGAAAGCAGCCCCAGCATTTT
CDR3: CAISDGTRKQPQHF

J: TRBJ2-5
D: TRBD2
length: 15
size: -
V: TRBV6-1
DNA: TGTGCCAGCAGAGCAGCCGGGACTAGTGGAGAGACCCAGTACTTC
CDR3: CASRAAGTSGETQYF

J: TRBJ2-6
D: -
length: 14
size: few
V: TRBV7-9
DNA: TGTGCCAGCAGCGACGGGTCTGGGGCCAACGTCCTGACTTTC
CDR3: CASSDGSGANVLTF

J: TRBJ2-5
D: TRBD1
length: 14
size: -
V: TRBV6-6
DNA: TGTGCCAGCAGTCGACAGGGGTCAGGAGAGACCCAGTACTTC
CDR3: CASSRQGSGETQYF

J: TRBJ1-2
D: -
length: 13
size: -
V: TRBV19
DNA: TGTGCCAGTAGTATAGCCGCTAACTATGGCTACACCTTC
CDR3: CASSIAANYGYTF

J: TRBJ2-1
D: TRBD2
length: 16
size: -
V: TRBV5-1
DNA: TGCGCCAGCAGCTTGGAGGGAGCGGGAGGGGACCATGAGCAGTTCTTC
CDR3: CASSLEGAGGDHEQFF

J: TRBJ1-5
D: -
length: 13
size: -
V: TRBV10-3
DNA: TGTGCCATCAGTGAGTCGAGCGGTCAGCCCCAGCATTTT
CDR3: CAISESSGQPQHF

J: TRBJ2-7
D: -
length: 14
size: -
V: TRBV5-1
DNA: TGCGCCAGCAGCCTTAGAGGGTTCACCTACGAGCAGTACTTC
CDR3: CASSLRGFTYEQYF

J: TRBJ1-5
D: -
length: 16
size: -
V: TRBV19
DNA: TGTGCCAGTAGTATTGGGCAGCCGTATAGCAATCAGCCCCAGCATTTT
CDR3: CASSIGQPYSNQPQHF

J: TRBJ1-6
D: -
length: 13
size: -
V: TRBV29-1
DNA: TGCAGCGTTCAGGAGGGGTATTTTTCACCCCTCCACTTT
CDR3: CSVQEGYFSPLHF

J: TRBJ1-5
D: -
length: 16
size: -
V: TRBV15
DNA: TGTGCCACCAGCAGAGATTTAGGCGGCCTGGGTCAGCCCCAGCATTTT
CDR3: CATSRDLGGLGQPQHF

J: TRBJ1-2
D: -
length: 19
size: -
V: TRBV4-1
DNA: TGCGCCAGCAGCCACCTACCCAACCCCCTCCAGGGGAGTAACTATGGCTACACCTTC
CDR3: CASSHLPNPLQGSNYGYTF

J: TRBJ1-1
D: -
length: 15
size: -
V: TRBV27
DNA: TGTGCCAGCAGTTTGGGGGGGGGAGCAGGGGCTGAAGCTTTCTTT
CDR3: CASSLGGGAGAEAFF

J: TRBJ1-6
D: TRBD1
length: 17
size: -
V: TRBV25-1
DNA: TGTGCCAGCAGTGAATCGAGGGGGCTTGCGGGGAATTCACCCCTCCACTTT
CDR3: CASSESRGLAGNSPLHF